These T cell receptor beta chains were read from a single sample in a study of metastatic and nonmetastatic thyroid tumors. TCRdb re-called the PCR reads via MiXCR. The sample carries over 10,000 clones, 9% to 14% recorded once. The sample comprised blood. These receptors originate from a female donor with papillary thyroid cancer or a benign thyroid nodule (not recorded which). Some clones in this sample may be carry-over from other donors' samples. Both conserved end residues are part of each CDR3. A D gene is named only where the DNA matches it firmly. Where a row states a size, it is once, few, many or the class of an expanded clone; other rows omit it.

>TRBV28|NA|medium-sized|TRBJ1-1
TGTGCCAGCAGTTCCCACCAGAACACTGAAGCTTTCTTT
CASSSHQNTEAFF
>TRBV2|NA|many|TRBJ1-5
TGTGCCAGCATGCCTGTGACGGGCAATCAGCCCCAGCATTTT
CASMPVTGNQPQHF
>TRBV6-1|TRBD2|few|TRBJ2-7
TGTGCCAGCAGTGAAGGGAGCGGGAGAGGCTCCTACGAGCAGTACTTC
CASSEGSGRGSYEQYF
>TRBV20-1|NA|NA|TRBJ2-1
TGCAGTGCTAGAGATCCCAGGCAGGGCGTTGAAGAGCAGTTCTTC
CSARDPRQGVEEQFF
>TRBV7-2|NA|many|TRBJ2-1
TGTGCCAGCAGCTTACTTTCCCTCAATGAGCAGTTCTTC
CASSLLSLNEQFF
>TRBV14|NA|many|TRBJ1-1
TGTGCCAGCAGCTCCGCGGGGGGGGCGCCTAACACTGAAGCTTTCTTT
CASSSAGGAPNTEAFF
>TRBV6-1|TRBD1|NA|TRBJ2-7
TGTGCCAGCTCCGACAGGGTAGAAGACGAGCAGTACTTC
CASSDRVEDEQYF
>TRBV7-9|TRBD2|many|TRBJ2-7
TGTGCCAGCAGCTTAGGCCAGCGGGGTATCGACGAGCAGTACTTC
CASSLGQRGIDEQYF
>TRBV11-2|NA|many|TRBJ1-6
TGTGCCAGCAGCTTATCGGGTCATAATTCACCCCTCCACTTT
CASSLSGHNSPLHF
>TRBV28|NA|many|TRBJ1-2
TGTGCCAGCAGGCCTCCGGTACAGGGAAACTATGGCTACACCTTC
CASRPPVQGNYGYTF
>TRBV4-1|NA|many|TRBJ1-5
TGCGCCAGCAGCCAAGTGGGGAATCAGCCCCAGCATTTT
CASSQVGNQPQHF
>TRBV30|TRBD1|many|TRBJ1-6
TGTGCCTGGAAACTTCCGGGACAGCTAAATTCACCCCTCCACTTT
CAWKLPGQLNSPLHF
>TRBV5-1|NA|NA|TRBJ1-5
TGCGCCAGCAGGACCTCGGGGGCCCGTGAGCCCCAGCATTTT
CASRTSGAREPQHF
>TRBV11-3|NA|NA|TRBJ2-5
TGTGCCAGCAGCTTAGATCGGAGGACAACAGAGACCCAGTACTTC
CASSLDRRTTETQYF
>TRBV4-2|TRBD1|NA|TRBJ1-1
TGTGCCAGCAGCCTTCCCGGGACAGCGAACACTGAAGCTTTCTTT
CASSLPGTANTEAFF
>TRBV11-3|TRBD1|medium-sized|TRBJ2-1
TGTGCCAGCAGCTCGCGGGACAGGGGCTCCTACAATGAGCAGTTCTTC
CASSSRDRGSYNEQFF
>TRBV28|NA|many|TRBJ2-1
TGTGCCAGCAGTTTAATGAGTGGGAGCCAGAACAATGAGCAGTTCTTC
CASSLMSGSQNNEQFF
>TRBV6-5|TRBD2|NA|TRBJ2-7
TGTGCCAGCAGTTACAAAGGACTAGCGGACTACGAGCAGTACTTC
CASSYKGLADYEQYF
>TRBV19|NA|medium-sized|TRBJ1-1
TGTGCCAGTAGTAGGACCGCTAATCATGAAGCTTTCTTT
CASSRTANHEAFF
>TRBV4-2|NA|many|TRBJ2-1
TGTGCCAGCAGCCAAGAGCGGTGGCAGTTCTTC
CASSQERWQFF
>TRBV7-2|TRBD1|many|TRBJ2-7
TGTGCCAGCAGCTTAGCGGGACAGGACTCCTACGAGCAGTACTTC
CASSLAGQDSYEQYF
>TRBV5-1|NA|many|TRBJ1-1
TGCGCCAGCAGCAACAGCCCGAACACTGAAGCTTTCTTT
CASSNSPNTEAFF
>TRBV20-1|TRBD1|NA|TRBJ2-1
TGCAGTGCGAATTCCCCGGGACAGTGTCAAGCGGATGAGCAGTTCTTC
CSANSPGQCQADEQFF
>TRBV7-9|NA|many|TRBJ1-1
TGTGCCAGCAGCCAGACAGGGAACACTGAAGCTTTCTTT
CASSQTGNTEAFF
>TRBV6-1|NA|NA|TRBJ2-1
TGTGCCAGCAGATCCAGCGGCGATGAGCAGTTCTTC
CASRSSGDEQFF
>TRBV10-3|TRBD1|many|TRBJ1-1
TGTGCCATCAGTGAGTTGAGGACAGGGGAGAACACTGAAGCTTTCTTT
CAISELRTGENTEAFF
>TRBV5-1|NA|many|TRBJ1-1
TGCGCCAGCAGCTCCTTAGGGGGGGGAAGCCTAGAAGCTTTCTTT
CASSSLGGGSLEAFF
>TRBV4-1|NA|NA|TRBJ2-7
TGCGCCAGCAGCCAAGGAGTTTTCGGGACTCCCTACGAGCAGTACTTC
CASSQGVFGTPYEQYF
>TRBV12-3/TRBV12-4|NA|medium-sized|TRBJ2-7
TGTGCCAGCAGTTTAGGGGATGGGGGAACTACCTACGAGCAGTACTTC
CASSLGDGGTTYEQYF
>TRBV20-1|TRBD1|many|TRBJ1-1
TGCAGTGCTAGAGAGACAGGGGGGAACACTGAAGCTTTCTTT
CSARETGGNTEAFF
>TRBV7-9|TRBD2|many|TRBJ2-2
TGTGCCAGCAGCCAGGGTTCGGCTAGCGGGAGTGAGCTGTTTTTT
CASSQGSASGSELFF
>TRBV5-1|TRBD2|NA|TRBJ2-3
TGCGCCAGCAGCCTGACTAGCGCAAAGGCATATACGCAATATTTT
CASSLTSAKAYTQYF
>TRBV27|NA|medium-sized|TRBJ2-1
TGTGCCAGCCCCCGGCAGGGGGGGTACAATGAGCAGTTCTTC
CASPRQGGYNEQFF
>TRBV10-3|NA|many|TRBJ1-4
TGTGCCATCAGTGAATCGGGGACTAATGAAAAACTGTTTTTT
CAISESGTNEKLFF
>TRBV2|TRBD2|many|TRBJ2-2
TGTGCCAGCAGTGAGCTGGGGGGACTAGCGGGTGGGGGAAACACCGGGGAGCTGTTTTTT
CASSELGGLAGGGNTGELFF
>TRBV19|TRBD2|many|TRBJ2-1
TGTGCCAGTAGGAGCGGGGGCGGAAGCTCCTACAATGAGCAGTTCTTC
CASRSGGGSSYNEQFF
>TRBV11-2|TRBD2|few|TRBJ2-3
TGTGCCAGCAGCTTACGGACTAGCGGGAGAGATACGCAGTATTTT
CASSLRTSGRDTQYF
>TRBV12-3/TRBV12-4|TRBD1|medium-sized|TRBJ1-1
TGTGCCAGCAGAGGGACAGGGGGCTGGGAGGTCACTGAAGCTTTCTTT
CASRGTGGWEVTEAFF
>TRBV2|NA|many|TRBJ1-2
TGTGCCAGCAGTGAAGTACAGCTTTATGGCTACACCTTC
CASSEVQLYGYTF
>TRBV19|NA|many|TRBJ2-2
TGTGCCAGTAGTAACAGGGCAACCGGGGAGCTGTTTTTT
CASSNRATGELFF
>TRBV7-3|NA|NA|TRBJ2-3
TGTGCCAGCAGCTTGGAAAGTTGGAGCACAGATACGCAGTATTTT
CASSLESWSTDTQYF
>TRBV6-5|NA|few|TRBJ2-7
TGTGCCAGCAGTTATTCTCGGGGGGCATGGGTTAGGGAGCAGTACTTC
CASSYSRGAWVREQYF
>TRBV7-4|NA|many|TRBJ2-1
TGTGCCAGCAGCTCGAGGGGCAGGCCTAAGAACAATGAGCAGTTCTTC
CASSSRGRPKNNEQFF
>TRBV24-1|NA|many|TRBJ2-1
TGTGCCACTGAGGGTGGGGGGAGCAATGAGCAGTTCTTC
CATEGGGSNEQFF
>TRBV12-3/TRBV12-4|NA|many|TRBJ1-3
TGTGCCAGCAGTTCTTCCGGACAGTTCTCTGGAAACACCATATATTTT
CASSSSGQFSGNTIYF
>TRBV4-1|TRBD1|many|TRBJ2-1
TGCGCCAGCAGCCAAGAGGGGACAGGGGGCTTCTACAATGAGCAGCTCTTC
CASSQEGTGGFYNEQLF
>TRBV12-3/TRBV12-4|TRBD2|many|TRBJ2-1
TGTGCCAGCAGTTTCGGGACTAGCGGGGGTAATGAGCAGTTCTTC
CASSFGTSGGNEQFF
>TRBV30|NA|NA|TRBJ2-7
TGTGCCTACTTGGGGGTTCGGGAGCAGTACTTC
CAYLGVREQYF
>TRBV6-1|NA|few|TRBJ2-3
TGTGCCAGCAGCCCTGGGGGAGGTAGCACAGATACGCAGTATTTT
CASSPGGGSTDTQYF
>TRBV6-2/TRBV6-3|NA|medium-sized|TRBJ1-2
TGTGCCAGCAGGGAGCCGGGCAACTATGGCTACACCTTC
CASREPGNYGYTF
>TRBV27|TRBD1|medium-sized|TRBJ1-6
TGTGCCAGCAGTGCCGCCGGGACAGCGGGCTCACCCCTCCACTTT
CASSAAGTAGSPLHF
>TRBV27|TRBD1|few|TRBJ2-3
TGTGCCAGCAGTCAGGGGGCGTCAGATACGCGGTATTTT
CASSQGASDTRYF
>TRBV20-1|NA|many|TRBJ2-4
TGCAGTGCTAGGACAGTGCGAGCCAAAAACATTCAGTACTTC
CSARTVRAKNIQYF
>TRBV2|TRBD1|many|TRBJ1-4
TGTGCCAGCAGTAAGACAGGGCACAATGAAAAACTGTTTTTT
CASSKTGHNEKLFF
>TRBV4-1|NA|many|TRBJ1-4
TGCGCCAGCAGCCAAGATAGGGGCCGTGAAAAACTGTTTTTT
CASSQDRGREKLFF
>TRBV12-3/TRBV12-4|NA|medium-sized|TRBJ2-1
TGTGCCAGCGGATTCGTTAATGAGCAGTTCTTC
CASGFVNEQFF
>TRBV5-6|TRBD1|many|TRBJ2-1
TGTGCCAGCAGCTCCTATGTACAGGGGGCCCCCAATGAGCAGTTCTTC
CASSSYVQGAPNEQFF
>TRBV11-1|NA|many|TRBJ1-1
TGTGCCAGCAGCCTGGGACGGTGGAACACTGAAGCTTTCTTT
CASSLGRWNTEAFF
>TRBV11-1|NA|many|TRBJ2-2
TGTGCCAGCAGCTTAGATTTAGGAGGACCGTTCCTCACCGGGGAGCTGTTTTTT
CASSLDLGGPFLTGELFF